This TCR beta chain is from a study of blood T cell repertoires in COVID-19. Turning to the study itself: Italy, Spain and the United States were the sources of the convalescent and acute COVID-19 samples.

Source study methods: Nucleated cell number was recorded as an estimate derived from reference gene primer amplification. Clones were read by immunoSEQ multiplex PCR, and TCRdb kept only the in-frame ones, dropping some. That table is the source of V, J and clone size, and D and trimming were worked out from the DNA. The sample shows about 410,000 clones, just over 85% of them seen only once. Unmatched junction bases numbered 15, after V lost 11 bases and J lost 9 bases. The germline gives CDR1 MNHEY, CDR2 SVGAGI. CDR3 size: 15 residues. This TCR derives from a woman aged 25-40 years with active or convalescent COVID-19. Sequencing was done on a sample of peripheral blood. The V and J genes are TRBV6-5 and TRBJ1-6; 8 positions agree with TRBD1. In DNA form, the CDR3 reads TGTGCCGGATCATACGACAGGGGTGACTCTTCACCCCTCCACTTT. This gives the protein CAGSYDRGDSSPLHF.